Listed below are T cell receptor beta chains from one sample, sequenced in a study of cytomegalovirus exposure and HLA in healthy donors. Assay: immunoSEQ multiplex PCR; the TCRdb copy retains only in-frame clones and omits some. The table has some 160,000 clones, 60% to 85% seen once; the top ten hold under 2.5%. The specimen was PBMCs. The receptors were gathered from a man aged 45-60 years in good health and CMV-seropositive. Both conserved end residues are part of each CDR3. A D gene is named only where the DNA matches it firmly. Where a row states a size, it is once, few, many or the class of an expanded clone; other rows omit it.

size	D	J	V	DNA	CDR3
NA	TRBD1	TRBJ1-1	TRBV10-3	TGTGCCATCAGTATGGGACAGCGCTATACTAATAACACTGAAGCTTTCTTT	CAISMGQRYTNNTEAFF
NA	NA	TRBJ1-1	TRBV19	TGTGCCAGTAGTAGGGGCAACAAGAACACTGAAGCTTTCTTT	CASSRGNKNTEAFF
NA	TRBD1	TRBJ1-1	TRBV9	TGTGCCAGCAGCGCCCAACAGGGGGTTACTGAAGCTTTCTTT	CASSAQQGVTEAFF
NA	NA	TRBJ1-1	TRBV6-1	TGTGCCAGCACAGCAGGGGCATCGCGGACTGAAGCTTTCTTT	CASTAGASRTEAFF
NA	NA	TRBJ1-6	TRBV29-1	TGCAGCGTTGGGAGCTCCTATAATTCACCCCTCCACTTT	CSVGSSYNSPLHF
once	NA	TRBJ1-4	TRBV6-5	TGTGCCAGCAGGGGGGGACTCGGGGGGAATGAAAAACTGTTTTTT	CASRGGLGGNEKLFF
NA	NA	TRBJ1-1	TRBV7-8	TGTGCCAGCAGCTTTAGGGAGGGAGTAGGGACTGAAGCTTTCTTT	CASSFREGVGTEAFF
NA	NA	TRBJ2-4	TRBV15	TGTGCCACCAGCAGAGGCGGGAATATGGACAAAAACATTCAGTACTTC	CATSRGGNMDKNIQYF
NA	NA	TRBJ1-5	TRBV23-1	TGCGCCAGCAGTCCTAGGGGGGGTTTGGATCAGCCCCAGCATTTT	CASSPRGGLDQPQHF
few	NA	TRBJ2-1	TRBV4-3	TGCGCCAGCAGCCAAGATTCAGCGTCGACCGGCAATGAGCAGTTCTTC	CASSQDSASTGNEQFF
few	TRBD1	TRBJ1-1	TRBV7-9	TGTGCCAGCAGCTCAACAGGGGCCCGGGTTGAAGCTTTCTTT	CASSSTGARVEAFF
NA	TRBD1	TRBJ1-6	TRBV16	TGTGCCAGCAGCCCCCCCGACAGGGGTCGTACTTCACCCCTCCACTTT	CASSPPDRGRTSPLHF
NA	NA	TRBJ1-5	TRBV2	TGTGCCAGCAGTGTCGGGGGGGCGCAGAGTCAGCCCCAGCATTTT	CASSVGGAQSQPQHF
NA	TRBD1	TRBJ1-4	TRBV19	TGTGCCAGTACCAAGGACAGGGGAACTAATGAAAAACTGTTTTTT	CASTKDRGTNEKLFF
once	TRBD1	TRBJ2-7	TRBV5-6	TGTGCCAGCAGCCGCGGACAGGGGGTCACCTACGAGCAGTACTTC	CASSRGQGVTYEQYF
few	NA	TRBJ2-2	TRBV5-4	TGTGCCAGCAGCTTGGCCGGAGGGGGCAACGGGGAGCTGTTTTTT	CASSLAGGGNGELFF
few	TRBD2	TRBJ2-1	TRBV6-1	TGTGCCAGCAGTGAATGGGGACTACTAAGCGATGAGCAGTTCTTC	CASSEWGLLSDEQFF
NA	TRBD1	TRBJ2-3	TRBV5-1	TGCGCCAGCAGCTTCAGCCCAGTACCGGGACAGGGGGCACACACAGATACGCAGTATTTT	CASSFSPVPGQGAHTDTQYF
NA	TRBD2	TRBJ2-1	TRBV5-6	TGTGCCAGCAGCCCCCCTTTTGCGGGGGACTCCTACAATGAGCAGTTCTTC	CASSPPFAGDSYNEQFF
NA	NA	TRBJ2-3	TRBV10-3	TGTGCCATCAGTGATTCGGCGGGGCGAAACACAGATACGCAGTATTTT	CAISDSAGRNTDTQYF
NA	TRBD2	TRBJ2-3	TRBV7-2	TGTGCCAGCAGCCTTGATGGACTAGCGCTTACAGATACGCAGTATTTT	CASSLDGLALTDTQYF
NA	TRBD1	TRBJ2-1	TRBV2	TGTGCCAGCAGTTTTACCACAGGGGATTCGCAGTTCTTC	CASSFTTGDSQFF
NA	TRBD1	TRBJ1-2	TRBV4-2	TGTGCCAGCAGCCAAGCGGGGGACAGGGGGCTGTACTCTAACTATGGCTACACCTTC	CASSQAGDRGLYSNYGYTF
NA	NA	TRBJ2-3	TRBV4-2	TGTGCCAGCAGCCAAGAAATTATGACAGATACGCAGTATTTT	CASSQEIMTDTQYF
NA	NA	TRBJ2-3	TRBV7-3	TGTGCCAGCAGCTTAACGAGGACAGCCTCGGATACGCAGTATTTT	CASSLTRTASDTQYF
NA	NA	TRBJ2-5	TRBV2	TGTGCCAGCAGTGTAGTTCCAGAGACCCAGTACTTC	CASSVVPETQYF
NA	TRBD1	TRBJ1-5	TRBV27	TGTGCCAGCAGCTTTACAGGGGGCAATCAGCCCCAGCATTTT	CASSFTGGNQPQHF
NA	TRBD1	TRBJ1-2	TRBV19	TGTGCCAGTAATACCCCGGACAGGGGGGTCTATGGCTACACCTTC	CASNTPDRGVYGYTF
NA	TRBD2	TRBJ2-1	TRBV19	TGTGCCAGTAGTCCTTGGGGGACTAGCGGGGATAATGAGCAGTTCTTC	CASSPWGTSGDNEQFF
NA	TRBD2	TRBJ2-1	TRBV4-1	TGCGCCAGCAGCCACCCCAGATCGCGGGGGGGGCTGGCTGAGCAGTTCTTC	CASSHPRSRGGLAEQFF
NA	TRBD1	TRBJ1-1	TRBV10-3	TGTGCCATCAGTGACTTCGGACAGGGCGTCACTGAAGCTTTCTTT	CAISDFGQGVTEAFF
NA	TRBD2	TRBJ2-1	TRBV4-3	TGCGCCAGCAGCCAAGATTTGAGTAGCGGGGGGTCCTACAATGAGCAGTTCTTC	CASSQDLSSGGSYNEQFF
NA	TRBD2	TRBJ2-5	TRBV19	TGTGCCAGTAGCCCGGTGGCGGGGGGATGGCAAGAGACCCAGTACTTC	CASSPVAGGWQETQYF
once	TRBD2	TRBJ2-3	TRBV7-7	TGTGCTAGCAGCCAACTAGCGGGGGGGCTCACAGATACGCAGTATTTT	CASSQLAGGLTDTQYF
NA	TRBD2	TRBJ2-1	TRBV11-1	TGTGCCAGCAGCCGGGGACTAGCGGGGGGAAGGGAGCAGTTCTTC	CASSRGLAGGREQFF
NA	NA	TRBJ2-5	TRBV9	TGTGCCAGCACCCGTAGCTTCGAAGAGACCCAGTACTTC	CASTRSFEETQYF
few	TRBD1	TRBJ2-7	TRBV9	TGTGCCAGCAGCGAAACCGGGACAGAATACGAGCAGTACTTC	CASSETGTEYEQYF
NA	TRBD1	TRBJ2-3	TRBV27	TGTGCCAGCAGTTCGGACAGGGTGGGGTCCACAGATACGCAGTATTTT	CASSSDRVGSTDTQYF
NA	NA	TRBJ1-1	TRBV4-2	TGTGCCAGCAGCGGAGGGGCTGAAGCTTTCTTT	CASSGGAEAFF
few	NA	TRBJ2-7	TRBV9	TGTGCCAGCAGCGAGAGCCCAACAGGGAAGCGCTACGAGCAGTACTTC	CASSESPTGKRYEQYF
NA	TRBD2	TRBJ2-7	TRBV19	TGTGCCAGTAGTATAGCGGCGCGGGGGGGCTCCTACGAGCAGTACTTC	CASSIAARGGSYEQYF
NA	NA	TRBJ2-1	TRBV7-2	TGTGCCAGCAGCTTAGTTAGAAATGAGCAGTTCTTC	CASSLVRNEQFF
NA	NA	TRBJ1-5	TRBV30	TGTGCCTGGAGTGTATCAGGGGCCCGTCAGCCCCAGCATTTT	CAWSVSGARQPQHF
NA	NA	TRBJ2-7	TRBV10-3	TGTGCCTTAAACGAGCAGTACTTC	CALNEQYF
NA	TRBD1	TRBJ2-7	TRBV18	TGTGCCAGCTCGCCCTCCGTGATCCGGACAGGGGATCCCTTCGAGCAGTACTTC	CASSPSVIRTGDPFEQYF
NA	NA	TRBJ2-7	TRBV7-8	TGTGCCAGCAGCTTGGGGGTCGTACTCCGGGGGGCAAACTCCTACGAGCAGTACTTC	CASSLGVVLRGANSYEQYF